The 6 T cell receptor beta chains below all came from one sample that was sequenced in a study of T cell changes during pregnancy in multiple sclerosis. Repertoires were generated with immunoSEQ multiplex PCR, while TCRdb's copy carries only in-frame clones and drops some. The data show about 120,000 clones, over 85% seen once. The sample consisted of peripheral blood, taken before pregnancy. These receptor sequences come from a female donor with multiple sclerosis, enrolled in a pregnancy study.

The rearrangement uses TRBV6-1 and TRBJ1-3; 9 nucleotides agree with TRBD1. Germline assignment: CDR1 MNHNS and CDR2 SASEGT. The CDR3 totals 14 residues. With 6 bases clipped from V and 4 bases from J, the junction kept 4 bases outside the gene matches. The CDR3 DNA sequence: TGTGCCAGCAGGCCGACAGGGGGAGGAAACACCATATATTTT. Translating gives CASRPTGGGNTIYF.

The chain combines TRBV27 with TRBJ1-1; TRBD1 aligns across 7 bases. Unmatched junction bases numbered 22, after V lost 6 bases and J lost 0 bases. Per the germline V gene, CDR1 is MNHEY and CDR2 is SMNVEV (reference sequence). CDR3 size: 20 residues. The CDR3 loop is CASSPGAGQGVHPMNTEAFF. The CDR3 bases are TGTGCCAGCAGCCCTGGGGCGGGTCAGGGGGTTCATCCCATGAACACTGAAGCTTTCTTT.

CDR3 protein: CAWTGIRDTEAFF. DNA of the CDR3: TGTGCCTGGACGGGGATACGGGACACTGAAGCTTTCTTT. The genes are TRBV30 and TRBJ1-1; D is ambiguous. Germline V lookup: CDR1 GTSNPN, CDR2 SVGIG (reference sequence). The CDR3 has 13 residues. Deletions cut 4 bases from V and 3 bases from J, with 12 bases between.

The genes are TRBV28 and TRBJ2-6; D gene ambiguous. The CDR3 runs to 14 residues. The V end was cut by 2 bases, the J end by 0 bases, with 2 bases between. The germline V gene has CDR1 MDHEN and CDR2 SYDVKM. The chain's CDR3 is CASSLRSGANVLTF. The CDR3 DNA reads TGTGCCAGCAGTTTACGCTCTGGGGCCAACGTCCTGACTTTC. Complete variable domain (other parts from reference TRBV28 and TRBJ2-6): DVKVTQSSRYLVKRTGEKVFLECVQDMDHENMFWYRQDPGLGLRLIYFSYDVKMKEKGDIPEGYSVSREKKERFSLILESASTNQTSMYLCASSLRSGANVLTFGAGSRLTVL.

This clone was picked up one time. The gene calls are TRBV7-6 and TRBJ2-7; the match to TRBD1 covers 7 bases. V shed 1 base and J 2 bases; nucleotides not matched to a gene: 5. Germline V gene sequence: CDR1 SGHVS, CDR2 FNYEAQ. The CDR3 contains 15 residues. In DNA, the CDR3 is TGTGCCAGCAGCTTAGACGAGGGGGCCGCCTACGAGCAGTACTTC. It is translated as CASSLDEGAAYEQYF. The whole variable domain, filled in from reference TRBV7-6 and TRBJ2-7, reads GAGVSQSPRYKVTKRGQDVALRCDPISGHVSLYWYRQALGQGPEFLTYFNYEAQQDKSGLPNDRFSAERPEGSISTLTIQRTEQRDSAMYRCASSLDEGAAYEQYFGPGTRLTVT.

V usage is TRBV15 and J usage is TRBJ2-5; TRBD1 might be the D (5 bases). Germline lookup yields CDR1 LNHNV and CDR2 YYDKDF (reference sequence). The CDR3 totals 13 residues. The V end lost 2 bases, the J end lost 5 bases, and 9 bases lay between the germline ends. The CDR3 nucleotides read TGTGCCACCAGCAGAATACCAGGGGAGACCCAGTACTTC. This sequence encodes CATSRIPGETQYF.